This T cell receptor beta chain was sequenced in a study of human thymus T cells. Overall study findings and caveats: V and J genes seemed to be used with bias in thymic and blood repertoires.

This clone was found once. What it recognizes is unknown. The repertoire was sequenced with immunoSEQ multiplex PCR; TCRdb's copy has only in-frame clones and lacks some. The sample contains some 46,000 clones, 85% to 95% of which appear only once. The CDR3 totals 13 residues. V lost 4 bases to trimming and J lost 6 bases, with 9 bases between them. Germline CDR1 is SNHLY and CDR2 is FYNNEI. This clonotype originated in a girl less than two years old with a congenital heart defect but otherwise immunologically healthy. Sequenced sample: blood. The V call is TRBV2, the J call TRBJ2-2; no firm D call. CDR3 in DNA: TGTGCCAGCAGTGGGGGTTACGCCGGGGAGCTGTTTTTT. Its translation: CASSGGYAGELFF.